This is a list of T cell receptor beta chains from one sample in a study of T cell responses to AZD1222 COVID-19 vaccine. Sequencing used immunoSEQ multiplex PCR; TCRdb keeps in-frame clones, though not all of them. The sample has 80,000 or so clones, nearly 90% seen once. The sequences come from peripheral blood, collected on day 0 of AZD1222 vaccination. The receptors here all came from an adult in good health. The CDR3 runs from the conserved cysteine through the conserved F or W. Fields, in order: J gene, V gene, CDR3 protein.

>TRBJ2-7|TRBV19
CASSIKEGSHEQYF
>TRBJ1-1|TRBV4-1
CASSQTGNTEAFF
>TRBJ2-1|TRBV6-2/TRBV6-3
CASSYSTGRESGYNEQFF
>TRBJ2-2|TRBV25-1
CASSDGQALIPGELFF
>TRBJ1-5|TRBV20-1
CSASEPGGHQPQHF
>TRBJ2-3|TRBV6-5
CASAGPTDTQYF
>TRBJ2-3|TRBV5-1
CASSSPGGSRTDTQYF
>TRBJ1-2|TRBV7-2
CASSLAELGPGNYGYTF
>TRBJ2-7|TRBV18
CASSIGQGAGEQYF
>TRBJ1-1|TRBV11-3
CASSRDRVNTEAFF
>TRBJ2-3|TRBV7-3
CASSPGLASDTQYF
>TRBJ1-4|TRBV9
CASSVGQGFSEKLFF
>TRBJ2-2|TRBV7-3
CASSYSTGELFF
>TRBJ1-1|TRBV29-1
CSVGTGGPNTEAFF
>TRBJ1-4|TRBV7-9
CASSQAAAGGGEKLFF
>TRBJ2-3|TRBV7-2
CASSLVPLGDTQYF
>TRBJ1-1|TRBV29-1
CSVVTHGGGEAFF
>TRBJ2-2|TRBV7-9
CASSSGGPRTGELFF
>TRBJ2-7|TRBV7-2
CASSLAWSTSYEQYF
>TRBJ2-7|TRBV7-2
CASSWRVSSTDYSYEQYF
>TRBJ1-1|TRBV6-5
CASSYSIGATDTEAFF
>TRBJ2-1|TRBV27
CASSFNRGGHEQFF
>TRBJ1-1|TRBV5-5
CASSLTSLNTEAFF
>TRBJ2-1|TRBV5-1
CASSLEGLAGRGEQFF
>TRBJ1-5|TRBV21-1
CASSINRDQPQHF
>TRBJ1-5|TRBV27
CASRKQGAGGNQPQHF
>TRBJ1-2|TRBV19
CASIPGTGNYGYTF
>TRBJ1-2|TRBV6-5
CASQGTGGYYGYTF
>TRBJ1-1|TRBV7-2
CASSLDEGTEAFF
>TRBJ1-5|TRBV27
CASKIQGASNQPQHF
>TRBJ2-7|TRBV7-7
CASSSGEAYEQYF
>TRBJ1-5|TRBV6-2/TRBV6-3
CASSYRTGLQPQHF
>TRBJ2-5|TRBV7-8
CASSLAETQYF
>TRBJ2-2|TRBV10-1
CASNRDLNTGELFF
>TRBJ2-3|TRBV7-9
CASSYLTDTQYF
>TRBJ2-1|TRBV6-1
CASSEYAGTGTYNEQFF
>TRBJ2-5|TRBV30
CAWSQRGSGSLTQYF
>TRBJ1-1|TRBV9
CASSVLTGDTEAFF
>TRBJ1-2|TRBV6-5
CASRLGNGGVYGYTF
>TRBJ2-2|TRBV7-3
CASSLFPLRAGTGELFF
>TRBJ2-3|TRBV7-2
CASSVQQGADTQYF
>TRBJ2-7|TRBV5-6
CASSLGLEAYEQYF
>TRBJ1-1|TRBV25-1
CASTTTAGDDTEAFF
>TRBJ2-2|TRBV19
CASSPSTRITGELFF
>TRBJ2-5|TRBV6-7
CASSKSSGSPRETQYF
>TRBJ2-3|TRBV7-3
CASSLAGSSTDTQYF
>TRBJ2-5|TRBV7-9
CASNGLVGETQYF